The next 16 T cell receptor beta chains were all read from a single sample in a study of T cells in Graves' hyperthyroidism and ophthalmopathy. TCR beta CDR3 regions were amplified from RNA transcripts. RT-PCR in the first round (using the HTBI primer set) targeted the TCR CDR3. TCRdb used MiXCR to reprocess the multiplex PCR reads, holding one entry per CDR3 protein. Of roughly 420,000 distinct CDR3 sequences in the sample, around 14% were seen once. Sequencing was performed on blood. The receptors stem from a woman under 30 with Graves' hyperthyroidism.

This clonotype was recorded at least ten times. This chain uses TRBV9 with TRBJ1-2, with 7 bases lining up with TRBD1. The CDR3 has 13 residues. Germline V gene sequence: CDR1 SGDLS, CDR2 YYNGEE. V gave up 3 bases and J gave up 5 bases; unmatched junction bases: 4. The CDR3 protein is CASSEPGQYGYTF. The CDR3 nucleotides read TGTGCCAGCAGCGAACCGGGACAGTATGGCTACACCTTC.

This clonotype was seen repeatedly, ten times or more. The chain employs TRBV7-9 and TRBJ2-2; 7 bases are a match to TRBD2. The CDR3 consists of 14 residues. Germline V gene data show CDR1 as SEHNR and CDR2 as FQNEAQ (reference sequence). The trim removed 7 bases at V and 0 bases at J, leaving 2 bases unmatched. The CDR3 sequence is CASMAGANTGELFF. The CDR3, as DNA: TGTGCCAGCATGGCGGGGGCGAACACCGGGGAGCTGTTTTTT.

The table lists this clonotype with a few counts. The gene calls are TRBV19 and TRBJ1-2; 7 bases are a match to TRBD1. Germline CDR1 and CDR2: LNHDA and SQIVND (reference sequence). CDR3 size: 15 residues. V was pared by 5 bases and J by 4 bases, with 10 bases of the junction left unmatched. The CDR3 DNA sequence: TGTGCCAGTAGTTCCCGGGACAGAGGCTCCTATGGCTACACCTTC. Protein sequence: CASSSRDRGSYGYTF.

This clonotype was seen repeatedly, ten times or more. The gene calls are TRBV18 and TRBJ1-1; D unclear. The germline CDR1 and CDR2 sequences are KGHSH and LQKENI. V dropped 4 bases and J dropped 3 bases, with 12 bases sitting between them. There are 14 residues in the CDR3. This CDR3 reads CASSLLPRDTEAFF. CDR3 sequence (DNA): TGTGCCAGCTCACTCCTCCCCAGAGACACTGAAGCTTTCTTT.

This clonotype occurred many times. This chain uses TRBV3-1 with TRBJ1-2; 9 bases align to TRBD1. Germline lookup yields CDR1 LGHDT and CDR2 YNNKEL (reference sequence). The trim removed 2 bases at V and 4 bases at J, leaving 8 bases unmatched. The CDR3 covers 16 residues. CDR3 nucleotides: TGTGCCAGCAGCCAACCCCGGGGGGACAGGGCCTATGGCTACACCTTC. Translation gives CASSQPRGDRAYGYTF.

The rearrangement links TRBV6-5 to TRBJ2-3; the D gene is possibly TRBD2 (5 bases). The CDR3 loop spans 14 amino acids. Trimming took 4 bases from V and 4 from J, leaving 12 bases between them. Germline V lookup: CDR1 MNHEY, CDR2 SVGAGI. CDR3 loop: CASSSGLRADTQYF. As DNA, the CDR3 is TGTGCCAGCAGTTCTGGACTGAGAGCAGATACGCAGTATTTT.

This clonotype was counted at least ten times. The CDR3 sequence: CASSLVRGTGVTDTQYF. CDR3 DNA: TGTGCCAGCAGCTTAGTTCGCGGGACAGGCGTGACAGATACGCAGTATTTT. V is TRBV11-2 and J is TRBJ2-3; 8 positions agree with TRBD1. The CDR3 spans 17 residues. The germline gives CDR1 SGHAT, CDR2 FQNNGV. V was clipped by 1 base and J by 3 bases; unmatched bases: 9.

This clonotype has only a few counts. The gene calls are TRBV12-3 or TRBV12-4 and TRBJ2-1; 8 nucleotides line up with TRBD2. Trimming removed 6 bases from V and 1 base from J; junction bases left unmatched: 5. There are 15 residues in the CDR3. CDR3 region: CASSLLAASYNEQFF. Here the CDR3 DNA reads TGTGCCAGCAGCCTACTAGCGGCTTCCTACAATGAGCAGTTCTTC.

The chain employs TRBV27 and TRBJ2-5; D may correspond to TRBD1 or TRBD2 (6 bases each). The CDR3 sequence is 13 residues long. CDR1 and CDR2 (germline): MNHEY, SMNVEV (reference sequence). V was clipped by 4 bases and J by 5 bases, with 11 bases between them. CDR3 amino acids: CASSWGAPETQYF. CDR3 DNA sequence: TGTGCCAGCAGTTGGGGGGCGCCGGAGACCCAGTACTTC.

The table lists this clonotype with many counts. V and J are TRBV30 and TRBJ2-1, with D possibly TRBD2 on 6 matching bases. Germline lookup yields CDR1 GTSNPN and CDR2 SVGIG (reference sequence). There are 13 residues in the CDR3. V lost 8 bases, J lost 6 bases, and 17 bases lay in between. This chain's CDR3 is CAGNGGGLNEQFF. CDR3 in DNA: TGTGCCGGCAACGGGGGAGGCCTCAATGAGCAGTTCTTC.

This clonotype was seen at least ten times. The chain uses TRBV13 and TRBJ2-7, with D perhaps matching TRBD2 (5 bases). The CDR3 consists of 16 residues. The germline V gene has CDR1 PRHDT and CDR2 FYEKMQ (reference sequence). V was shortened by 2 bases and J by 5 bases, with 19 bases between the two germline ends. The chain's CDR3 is CASSLNNREGRNEQYF. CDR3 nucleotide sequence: TGTGCCAGCAGCTTAAACAATCGCGAGGGAAGAAACGAGCAGTACTTC. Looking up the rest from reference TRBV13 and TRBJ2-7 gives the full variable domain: AAGVIQSPRHLIKEKRETATLKCYPIPRHDTVYWYQQGPGQDPQFLISFYEKMQSDKGSIPDRFSAQQFSDYHSELNMSSLELGDSALYFCASSLNNREGRNEQYFGPGTRLTVT.

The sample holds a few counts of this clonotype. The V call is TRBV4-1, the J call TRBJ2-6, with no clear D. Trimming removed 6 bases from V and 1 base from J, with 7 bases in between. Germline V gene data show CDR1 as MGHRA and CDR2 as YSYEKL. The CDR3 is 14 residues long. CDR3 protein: CASSLKSGANVLTF. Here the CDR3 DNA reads TGCGCCAGCAGTCTGAAATCTGGGGCCAACGTCCTGACTTTC.

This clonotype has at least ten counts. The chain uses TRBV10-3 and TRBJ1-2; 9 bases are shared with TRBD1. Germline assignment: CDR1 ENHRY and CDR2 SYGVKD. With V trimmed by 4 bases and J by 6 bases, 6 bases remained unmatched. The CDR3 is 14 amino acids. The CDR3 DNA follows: TGTGCCATCAGTGTTGAACAGGGGGCTGATGGCTACACCTTC. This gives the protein CAISVEQGADGYTF.

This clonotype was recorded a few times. CDR3 in amino acids: CASSSTPTSGSRNEQFF. CDR3 coding DNA: TGTGCCAGCAGTTCTACTCCGACTAGCGGGAGTAGGAATGAGCAGTTCTTC. The J gene is TRBJ2-1, the V gene TRBV25-1; TRBD2 matches 12 bases. The CDR3 sequence is 17 residues long. CDR1 and CDR2 from the germline V gene are MGHDK and SYGVNS. The V gene end was trimmed by 5 bases and the J gene end by 7 bases; junction bases not matched to a gene: 12. The variable domain in full, with the rest retrieved from reference TRBV25-1 and TRBJ2-1, is EADIYQTPRYLVIGTGKKITLECSQTMGHDKMYWYQQDPGMELHLIHYSYGVNSTEKGDLSSESTVSRIRTEHFPLTLESARPSHTSQYLCASSSTPTSGSRNEQFFGPGTRLTVL.

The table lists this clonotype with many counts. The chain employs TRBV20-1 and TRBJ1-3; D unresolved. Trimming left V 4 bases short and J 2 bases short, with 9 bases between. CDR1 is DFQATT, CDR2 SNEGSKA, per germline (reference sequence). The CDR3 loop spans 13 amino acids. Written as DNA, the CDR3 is TGCAGTGCTATCGACGGGGCTGGAAACACCATATATTTT. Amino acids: CSAIDGAGNTIYF.

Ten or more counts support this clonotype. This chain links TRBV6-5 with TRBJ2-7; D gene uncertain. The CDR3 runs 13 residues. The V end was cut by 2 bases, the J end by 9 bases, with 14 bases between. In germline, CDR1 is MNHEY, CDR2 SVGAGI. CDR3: CASSYERDSGQYF. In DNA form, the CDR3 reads TGTGCCAGCAGTTACGAAAGGGATAGTGGGCAGTACTTC.